This T cell receptor beta chain was found in a study of CD8 T cells in ankylosing spondylitis. CDR1 and CDR2 (germline): DFQATT, SNEGSKA (reference sequence). Trimming removed 6 bases from V and 7 bases from J, with 18 bases in between. CDR3 length equals 13 residues. Making the TCR beta libraries involved quantitative 5'-RACE with molecular barcodes. TCRdb passed the 5' RACE reads through MiXCR, listing each CDR3 protein once. The data show 200,000 to 300,000 distinct CDR3 sequences, 32% seen once. Turning to this clonotype: Its target is unknown.

Study findings and constraints: Significant enrichment of disease-linked clones was reported in matched ankylosing spondylitis synovial fluid.

This receptor was obtained from a male donor with ankylosing spondylitis or in good health (not recorded which). Input material: blood, either unsorted or a sorted T cell fraction (not recorded which). This sequence joins TRBV20-1 and TRBJ1-2; D gene unclear. The CDR3 DNA reads TGCAGTGCCCCACTAGTCGCTAATCTTGGCTACACCTTC. It codes for CSAPLVANLGYTF.